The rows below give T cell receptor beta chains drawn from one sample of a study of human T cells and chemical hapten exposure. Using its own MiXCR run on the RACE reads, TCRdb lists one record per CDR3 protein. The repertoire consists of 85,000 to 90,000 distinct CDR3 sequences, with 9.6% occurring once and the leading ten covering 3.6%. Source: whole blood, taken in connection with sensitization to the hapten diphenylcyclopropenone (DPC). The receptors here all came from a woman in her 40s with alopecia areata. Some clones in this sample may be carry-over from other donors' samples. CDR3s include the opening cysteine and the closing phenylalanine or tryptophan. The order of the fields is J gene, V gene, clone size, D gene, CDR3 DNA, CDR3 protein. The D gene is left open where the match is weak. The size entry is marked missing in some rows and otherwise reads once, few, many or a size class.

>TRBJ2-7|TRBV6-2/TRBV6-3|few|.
TGTGCCAGCAGTTACTCGAGAGTCCTCTACGAGCAGTACTTC
CASSYSRVLYEQYF
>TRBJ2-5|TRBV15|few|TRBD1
TGTGCCACCAGCAGAGGGGTGACAGGGGGGGAAGAGACCCAGTACTTC
CATSRGVTGGEETQYF
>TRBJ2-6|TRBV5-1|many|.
TGCGCCAGCTCCCCTGGGGGGGCCAACGTCCTGACTTTC
CASSPGGANVLTF
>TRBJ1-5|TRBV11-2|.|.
TGTGCCAGCAGCCAAGGGGTCTTCAATCAGCCCCAGCATTTT
CASSQGVFNQPQHF
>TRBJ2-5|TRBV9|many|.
TGTGCCAGCAGCGTAGGTCTAGCGTCGACCCAGTACTTC
CASSVGLASTQYF
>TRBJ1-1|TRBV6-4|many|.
TGTGCCACCCTGGGACGGTTGAACACTGAAGCTTTCTTT
CATLGRLNTEAFF
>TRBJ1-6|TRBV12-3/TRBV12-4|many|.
TGTGCCAGCAGTTTAGACACCTATTCACCCCTCCACTTT
CASSLDTYSPLHF
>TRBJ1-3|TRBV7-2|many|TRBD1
TGTGCCAGCAGCTTAGTACAGGGGGCTGGAAACACCATATATTTT
CASSLVQGAGNTIYF
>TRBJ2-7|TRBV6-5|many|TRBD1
TGTGCCAGCAGTTACTCGTTGTCCTACAGGGGATACGAGCAGTACTTC
CASSYSLSYRGYEQYF
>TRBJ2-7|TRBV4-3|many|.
TGCGCCAGCAGTCTATTAGGGGCTGACGAGCAGTACTTC
CASSLLGADEQYF
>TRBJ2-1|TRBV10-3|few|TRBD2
TGTGCCATCAGTGATGGGCTCCTGCGGGGGGGGCGCGGTGAGCAGTTCTTC
CAISDGLLRGGRGEQFF
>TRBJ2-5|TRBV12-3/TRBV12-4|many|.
TGTGCCAGCATGGGGGCCGGGGAGACCCAGTACTTC
CASMGAGETQYF
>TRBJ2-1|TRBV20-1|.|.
TGCAGTGCTAGTTCACCTTCCAATGAGCAGTTCTTC
CSASSPSNEQFF
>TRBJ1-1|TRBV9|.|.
TGTGCCAGCGGCAAAAGGAACACTGAAGCTTTCTTT
CASGKRNTEAFF
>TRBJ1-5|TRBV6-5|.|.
TGTGCCAGCTCGGCAGGACTCAATCAGCCCCAGCATTTT
CASSAGLNQPQHF
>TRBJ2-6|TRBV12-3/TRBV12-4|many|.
TGTGCCAGCAGCCTCGACACCTCTGGGGCCAACGTCCTGACTTTC
CASSLDTSGANVLTF
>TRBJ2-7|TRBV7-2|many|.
TGTGCCAGCAGCCGCAGTTCGGGGGCCCATATCTACGAGCAGTACTTC
CASSRSSGAHIYEQYF
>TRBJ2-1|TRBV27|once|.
TGTGCCAGCAGTTTGGGAATTGGTGAGCAGTTCTTC
CASSLGIGEQFF
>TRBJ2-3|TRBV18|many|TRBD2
TGTGCCAGCTCACCGGGACTAGCTTCCCCAGATACGCAGTATTTT
CASSPGLASPDTQYF
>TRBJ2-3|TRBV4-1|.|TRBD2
TGCGCCAGCAGTCGTAGGGGCGGGGGGGAAGATACGCAGTATTTT
CASSRRGGGEDTQYF
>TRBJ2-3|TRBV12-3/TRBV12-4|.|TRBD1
TGTGCCAGCACTCGACAGGGCCTCACAGATACGCAGTATTTT
CASTRQGLTDTQYF
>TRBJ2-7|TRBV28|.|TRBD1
TGTGCCAGCAGTTTATGGGGGACAGGTTCCTACGAGCAGTACTTC
CASSLWGTGSYEQYF
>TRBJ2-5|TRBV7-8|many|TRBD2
TGTGCCAGCAGCCCCTTAGCAGGGACTAGCGGGGGGAAGACCCAGTACTTC
CASSPLAGTSGGKTQYF
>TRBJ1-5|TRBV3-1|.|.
TGTGCCGGCAGCCAAGCCGGGCTCCAGCCCCAGCATTTT
CAGSQAGLQPQHF
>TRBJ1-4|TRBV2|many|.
TGTGCCAGCACGGAGGCTTTGGAAAAACTGTTTTTT
CASTEALEKLFF
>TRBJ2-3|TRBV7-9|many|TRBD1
TGTGCCAGCAGCTTAGCGAATACGACAGGACAGGTTCTAAGCACAGATACGCAGTATTTT
CASSLANTTGQVLSTDTQYF
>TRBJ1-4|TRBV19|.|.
TGTTCCAGTACCCTAGGCGGGACTGAAAAACTGTTTTTT
CSSTLGGTEKLFF
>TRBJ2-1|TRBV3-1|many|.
TGTGCCAGCAGCCAAGATCGGGACAATGAGCAGTTCTTC
CASSQDRDNEQFF
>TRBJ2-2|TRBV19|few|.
TGTGCCAGTAGTGTGACTAGTTCTGTGGAGCTGTTTTTT
CASSVTSSVELFF
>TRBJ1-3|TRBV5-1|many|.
TGCGCCAGCAGCTTGTTATCCAGCTCTGGAAACACCATATATTTT
CASSLLSSSGNTIYF
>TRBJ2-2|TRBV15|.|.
TGTGCCACCAGCAGAGCCGGCAGGGCGAACACCGGGGAGCTGTTTTTT
CATSRAGRANTGELFF
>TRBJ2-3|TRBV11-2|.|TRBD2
TGTGCCAGCAGCTACCTTAGCGGGGGGGCCTCGGATACGCAGTATTTT
CASSYLSGGASDTQYF